This TCR beta chain was retrieved from a study of cytomegalovirus exposure and HLA in healthy donors. 60 Vbeta and 13 Jbeta primers were used in PCR. The repertoire was sequenced with immunoSEQ multiplex PCR; TCRdb's copy has only in-frame clones and lacks some. Of around 130,000 clones listed, more than 80% are singletons. CDR1 and CDR2 (germline): LGHNA, YSLEER. With 0 bases removed from V and 4 bases from J, the gap between germline ends came to 10 bases. There are 14 residues in the CDR3. The origin of this receptor is a male donor in good health and CMV-seronegative. Material for sequencing was PBMCs. V gene TRBV4-3 combines with J gene TRBJ2-7; D gene unclear. The CDR3 nucleotides read TGCGCCAGCAGCCAAGATTGGGCAGCTTACGAGCAGTACTTC. Translated: CASSQDWAAYEQYF.